The TCR beta chain under discussion was sequenced for a study of blood T cell repertoires in COVID-19. Study context: Either two negative PCRs, clearance, or symptom resolution qualified Cohort 3 donors as recovered. T cells, B-cell-depleted T cells, or PBMCs supplied cDNA or gDNA.

Measured with immunoSEQ multiplex PCR; TCRdb has only the in-frame clones, and not every one. The data hold about 170,000 clones, with 70% to 85% observed a single time. This TCR came from a woman aged 70-85 years in a cohort exposed to, infected with or recovered from COVID-19 (not recorded which). The sample taken for sequencing was PBMCs or T cells enriched from blood (not recorded which).

The chain's CDR3 is CASSPGPGLAINYPGELFF. The CDR3 nucleotides are TGTGCCAGCAGCCCGGGGCCCGGACTAGCGATAAACTATCCCGGGGAGCTGTTTTTT. J is TRBJ2-2 and V is TRBV3-1 (or the pseudogene TRBV3-2); TRBD2 matches at 9 bases. The CDR3 has 19 residues. Per the germline V gene, CDR1 is LGHDT and CDR2 is YNNKEL (reference sequence). Germline trimming cut 4 bases from V and 6 bases from J; bases unmatched to any gene: 18.